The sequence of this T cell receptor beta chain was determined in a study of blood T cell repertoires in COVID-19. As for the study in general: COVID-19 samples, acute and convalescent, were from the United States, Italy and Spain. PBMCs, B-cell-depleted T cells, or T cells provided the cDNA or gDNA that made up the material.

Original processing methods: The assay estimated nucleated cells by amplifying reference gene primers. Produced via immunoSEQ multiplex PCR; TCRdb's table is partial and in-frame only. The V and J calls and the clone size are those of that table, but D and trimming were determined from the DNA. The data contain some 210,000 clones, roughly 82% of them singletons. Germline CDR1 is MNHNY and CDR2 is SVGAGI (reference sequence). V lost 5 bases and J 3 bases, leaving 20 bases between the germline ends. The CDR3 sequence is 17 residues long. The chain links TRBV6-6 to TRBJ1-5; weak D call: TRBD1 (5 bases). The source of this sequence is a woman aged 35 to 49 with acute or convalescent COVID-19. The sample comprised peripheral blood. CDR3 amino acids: CASSLLDIPAYNQPQHF. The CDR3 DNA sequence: TGTGCCAGCAGTCTGTTGGACATCCCGGCCTACAATCAGCCCCAGCATTTT.